The 5 T cell receptor beta chains below come from one sample, sequenced in a study of technical replicates of blood from several donors. Only in-frame clones appear in the TCRdb table, and some are missing; sequencing was by immunoSEQ multiplex PCR. The sample records roughly 87,000 clones, 94% being singletons. Sequencing was carried out using T cells isolated from PBMCs. These receptors were obtained from a human donor in good health.

J is TRBJ2-1 and V is TRBV5-6, with D perhaps TRBD2 (6 bases). Germline lookup yields CDR1 SGHDT and CDR2 YYEEEE. The V end lost 4 bases, the J end lost 2 bases, and 19 bases lay between the germline ends. The CDR3 length is 17 residues. This CDR3 reads CASSASPSATTYNEQFF. For the CDR3, the DNA is TGTGCCAGCAGCGCGAGTCCTAGCGCGACCACCTACAATGAGCAGTTCTTC. The complete variable domain, with remaining parts taken from reference TRBV5-6 and TRBJ2-1, reads DAGVTQSPTHLIKTRGQQVTLRCSPKSGHDTVSWYQQALGQGPQFIFQYYEEEERQRGNFPDRFSGHQFPNYSSELNVNALLLGDSALYLCASSASPSATTYNEQFFGPGTRLTVL.

The V call is TRBV5-1, the J call TRBJ2-7, with D uncertain. Trimming removed 6 bases from V and 2 bases from J, with 6 bases in between. The CDR3 spans 11 residues. CDR1 is SGHRS, CDR2 YFSETQ, per germline. CDR3 sequence: CASNTAYEQYF. The CDR3 DNA reads TGCGCCAGCAATACAGCCTACGAGCAGTACTTC.

This sequence joins TRBV4-1 and TRBJ2-3; possibly TRBD1 for D (5 bases). Trimming took off 1 base at V and 4 bases at J, with 18 bases between the two ends. The germline V gene encodes CDR1 MGHRA and CDR2 YSYEKL. The CDR3 has 17 residues. The CDR3: CASSQVVALDTPDTQYF. Here the CDR3 DNA reads TGCGCCAGCAGCCAAGTCGTAGCACTGGACACCCCAGATACGCAGTATTTT.

This chain joins TRBV13 and TRBJ2-7; tentatively, D is TRBD2 (6 bases). Trimming cost V 2 bases and J 9 bases, with 17 bases left between them. Per the germline V gene, CDR1 is PRHDT and CDR2 is FYEKMQ (reference sequence). The CDR3 extends over 14 amino acids. CDR3 residues: CASSLTGAGRGQYF. As DNA, the CDR3 is TGTGCCAGCAGCTTAACCGGGGCGGGACGGGGGCAGTACTTC.

The chain couples TRBV7-6 to TRBJ1-1; 9 nucleotides align to TRBD1. The CDR3 sequence is 14 residues long. Trimming removed 4 bases from V and 5 bases from J; junction bases left unmatched: 5. Germline assignment: CDR1 SGHVS and CDR2 FNYEAQ. CDR3 loop: CASSSGQGRTEAFF. CDR3 in DNA: TGTGCCAGCAGCTCGGGACAGGGAAGGACTGAAGCTTTCTTT. The complete variable domain, with remaining parts taken from reference TRBV7-6 and TRBJ1-1, reads GAGVSQSPRYKVTKRGQDVALRCDPISGHVSLYWYRQALGQGPEFLTYFNYEAQQDKSGLPNDRFSAERPEGSISTLTIQRTEQRDSAMYRCASSSGQGRTEAFFGQGTRLTVV.